A selection of T cell receptor beta chains follows, all from one sample in a study of blood T cells in healthy people across ages. In TCRdb, the 5' RACE reads were re-called with MiXCR into one record per CDR3 protein. Here the sample spans about 1.6 million distinct CDR3 sequences, roughly 32% being singletons. The source material was blood. Receptors were obtained from a woman in her thirties in good health. Both conserved end residues are part of each CDR3. The D gene is left open where the match is weak. Not every row has a clone size; where given, it reads once, few, many or a size class.

clone_size | j_call | v_call | cdr3_length | d_call | cdr3_nt | cdr3_aa
NA | TRBJ1-1 | TRBV11-2 | 12 | NA | TGTGCCAGCAGCTCGGAACGGAATGAAGCTTTCTTT | CASSSERNEAFF
NA | TRBJ2-1 | TRBV9 | 14 | NA | TGTGCCAGCGGCGTAGACGCCTTCCGCAATGAGCAGTTCTTC | CASGVDAFRNEQFF
NA | TRBJ1-1 | TRBV7-6 | 14 | NA | TGTGCCAGCAGCTTAGAAGTTGGAGGAGCTGAAGCTTTCTTT | CASSLEVGGAEAFF
NA | TRBJ2-2 | TRBV27 | 18 | NA | TGTGCCAGCCGCGAATTGAGAGACTACTATTCGAACACCGGGGAGCTGTTTTTT | CASRELRDYYSNTGELFF
NA | TRBJ2-1 | TRBV5-5 | 17 | TRBD2 | TGTGCCAGCAGCTTGGCTGTAGCGGGGGCCTCCTACAATGAGCAGTTCTTC | CASSLAVAGASYNEQFF
few | TRBJ1-3 | TRBV11-1 | 14 | NA | TGTGCCAGCAGCCCGGGGGCGGCATTCAACACCATATATTTT | CASSPGAAFNTIYF
many | TRBJ2-5 | TRBV29-1 | 14 | NA | TGCAGCGTATGGGCTTTTATATCCGAAGAGACCCAGTACTTC | CSVWAFISEETQYF
few | TRBJ1-4 | TRBV6-1 | 15 | TRBD1 | TGTGCCAGCAGTGGTTTCGGGACAGCCTATGAAAAACTGTTTTTT | CASSGFGTAYEKLFF
NA | TRBJ2-1 | TRBV11-2 | 17 | TRBD2 | TGCGCCAGCAGCTTCGACGGCCGGACTAGCTCCTACAATGAGCAGTTCTTC | CASSFDGRTSSYNEQFF
few | TRBJ1-2 | TRBV7-2 | 17 | TRBD1 | TGTGCCAGCAGCTTGTACCGGGACAGGGGGCTGGGCTATGGCTACACCTTC | CASSLYRDRGLGYGYTF
NA | TRBJ2-5 | TRBV9 | 15 | NA | TGTGCCAGCAGCGTAGGTCCCGAGGGTAGGGAGACCCAGTACTTC | CASSVGPEGRETQYF
few | TRBJ2-3 | TRBV3-1 | 17 | NA | TGTGCCAGCAGCCGCCTCGGAGCTTATTCTAGCACAGATACGCAGTATTTT | CASSRLGAYSSTDTQYF
NA | TRBJ2-1 | TRBV10-1 | 13 | TRBD2 | TGCGCCAGCAGTGAGGGGACTAGTTTTCCCCAGTTCTTC | CASSEGTSFPQFF
NA | TRBJ1-5 | TRBV28 | 14 | NA | TGTGCCAGCAGTCCGGACGTGACCTATCAGCCCCAGCATTTT | CASSPDVTYQPQHF
few | TRBJ1-5 | TRBV30 | 16 | NA | TGTGCCTGGAGTCCGAGAGGGACATGGGGGAGTCAGCCCCAGCATTTT | CAWSPRGTWGSQPQHF
few | TRBJ2-7 | TRBV20-1 | 12 | NA | TGCAGTGCTAGAGAATCGGTTTACGAGCAGTACTTC | CSARESVYEQYF
few | TRBJ2-3 | TRBV9 | 14 | NA | TGTGCCAGCAGCCCGACGGGTTTGGCAGATACGCAGTATTTT | CASSPTGLADTQYF
NA | TRBJ2-1 | TRBV20-1 | 14 | TRBD2 | TGCAGTGCAAAGGCGGGAGGGTTCTACAATGAGCAGTTCTTC | CSAKAGGFYNEQFF
few | TRBJ1-6 | TRBV7-8 | 16 | TRBD1 | TGTGCCAGCAGCCAGACAGGGAACTCCTATAATTCACCCCTCCACTTT | CASSQTGNSYNSPLHF
NA | TRBJ2-3 | TRBV6-2/TRBV6-3 | 13 | NA | TGTGCCACTAGGACCTCTAGCACAGATACGCAGTATTTT | CATRTSSTDTQYF
NA | TRBJ2-1 | TRBV6-2/TRBV6-3 | 15 | NA | TGTGCCAGCAGTTACCCTAGGATAGCCACGATTGAGCAGTTCTTC | CASSYPRIATIEQFF
NA | TRBJ2-5 | TRBV10-3 | 13 | NA | TGTGCCATCAGTGAGTCGTCGGACCTCTCTCCCTACTTC | CAISESSDLSPYF
NA | TRBJ2-1 | TRBV20-1 | 13 | NA | TGCAATGCTAGAGACTCGGGTCGCAATGAGCAGTTCTTC | CNARDSGRNEQFF
NA | TRBJ2-2 | TRBV7-3 | 14 | NA | TGTGCCAGCAACTCCGGACTGCACACCGGGGAGCTGTTTTTT | CASNSGLHTGELFF
NA | TRBJ1-1 | TRBV6-1 | 16 | NA | TGTGTCAGCAGTGAAGCGTTTAGGGGGGGGAACACTGAAGCTTTCTTT | CVSSEAFRGGNTEAFF
NA | TRBJ2-7 | TRBV5-1 | 15 | TRBD2 | TGCGCCAGCAGCTTATTAGCGGGAGCCTACAATGAGCAGTACTTC | CASSLLAGAYNEQYF
NA | TRBJ1-2 | TRBV3-1 | 16 | TRBD1 | TGTGCCAGCAGCCCCACGCCCGGGACAGGGCACTATGGCTGCACCTTC | CASSPTPGTGHYGCTF
many | TRBJ2-5 | TRBV10-3 | 12 | NA | TGTGCCATCAGTGATTACCAAGAGACCCAGTACTTC | CAISDYQETQYF
NA | TRBJ2-1 | TRBV7-9 | 13 | NA | TGTGCCAGCACCCGACTCGTCGGCAATGAGCAGTTCTTC | CASTRLVGNEQFF
NA | TRBJ1-4 | TRBV5-1 | 14 | NA | TGCGCCAGCAGCTCCGGGACGGATAATGAAAAACTGTTTTTT | CASSSGTDNEKLFF
NA | TRBJ1-2 | TRBV4-1 | 14 | TRBD1 | TGCGCCAGCAGCCAAGACAGGGGGGCTGGTGGCTACACCTTC | CASSQDRGAGGYTF
many | TRBJ2-3 | TRBV4-1 | 12 | NA | TGCGCCAGCAGCCGAACAGGGTTCACGCAGTATTTT | CASSRTGFTQYF
few | TRBJ2-1 | TRBV14 | 17 | TRBD2 | TGTGCCAGCAGCCAACCAGCTAGCGGTCCCGTCTACAATGAGCAGTTCTTC | CASSQPASGPVYNEQFF
NA | TRBJ2-1 | TRBV7-3 | 13 | TRBD2 | TGTGCCAGCAGCTGGGGACTAGTAGGTGAGCAGTTCTTC | CASSWGLVGEQFF
NA | TRBJ2-3 | TRBV9 | 14 | NA | TGTGCCAGCAGCGATCACCCCTCCACAGATACGCAGTATTTT | CASSDHPSTDTQYF
many | TRBJ2-5 | TRBV27 | 17 | TRBD1 | TGTGCCAGCAGACGATTCCCGGGACAGGGATGGGCAGAGACCCAGTACTTC | CASRRFPGQGWAETQYF
few | TRBJ1-4 | TRBV29-1 | 13 | TRBD1 | TGCAGCGTTGAGGGACAGGGTCATGAAAAACTGTTTTTT | CSVEGQGHEKLFF
few | TRBJ2-7 | TRBV10-3 | 15 | TRBD2 | TGTGCCATCAGCCTAGCGGGAGGGACTCGGGACGAGCAATACTTC | CAISLAGGTRDEQYF
few | TRBJ2-3 | TRBV20-1 | 19 | TRBD2 | TGCAGTGCCGTCATAATACCCTCATCCTTAGCGGGGGTCGCAGATACGCAGTATTTT | CSAVIIPSSLAGVADTQYF
few | TRBJ1-2 | TRBV7-8 | 13 | NA | TGTGCCAGCAGCAGAAGCGGACGTCGTGGCTACACCTTC | CASSRSGRRGYTF
NA | TRBJ1-2 | TRBV20-1 | 14 | TRBD1 | TGCAGTGCTTCAGCCGGACAGGGGCGAGGTGGCTACACCTTC | CSASAGQGRGGYTF
few | TRBJ1-6 | TRBV5-5 | 15 | NA | TGTGCCAGCAGCTTGGGACAGTCCACGAATTCACCCCTCCACTTT | CASSLGQSTNSPLHF
NA | TRBJ2-5 | TRBV6-1 | 13 | NA | TGTGCCAGCAGCAGGACGGGGCCGGAGACCCAGTACTTC | CASSRTGPETQYF
few | TRBJ2-7 | TRBV12-3/TRBV12-4 | 12 | NA | TGTGCCAGCAGTAGGACAACCGGCGAGCAGTACTTC | CASSRTTGEQYF
few | TRBJ1-2 | TRBV9 | 14 | NA | TGTGCCAGCAGCGTAGTTAAAGGGATGGATGGCTACACCTTC | CASSVVKGMDGYTF
NA | TRBJ1-6 | TRBV12-3/TRBV12-4 | 14 | NA | TGTGCCAGCAGTTTAAGAGGGGACGGGTCACCCCTCCACTTT | CASSLRGDGSPLHF
few | TRBJ2-7 | TRBV6-5 | 12 | NA | TGTGCCAGCAGCCAATTCACAGGCGAGCAGTACTTC | CASSQFTGEQYF
NA | TRBJ2-1 | TRBV19 | 14 | NA | TGTGCCAGTCGAGCAGACAGTACCTACAATGAGCAGTTCTTC | CASRADSTYNEQFF
NA | TRBJ2-1 | TRBV12-3/TRBV12-4 | 17 | TRBD2 | TGTGCCAGCAATGCGGGGCTACGGACTAGCGGGAACAATGAGCAGTTCTTC | CASNAGLRTSGNNEQFF
few | TRBJ1-2 | TRBV5-1 | 16 | NA | TGCGCCAGCAGCTTGGAAGGGTACAGGTCCCTCTATGGCTACACCTTC | CASSLEGYRSLYGYTF
few | TRBJ2-1 | TRBV2 | 16 | TRBD2 | TGTGCCAGCAGCGGGACTAGCGGGTTGTTGGGAAATGAGCAGTTCTTC | CASSGTSGLLGNEQFF
few | TRBJ2-3 | TRBV5-1 | 17 | TRBD2 | TGCGCCAGCAGCCCCGTTTCATGGAGACTAGCAGCAGATACGCAGTATTTT | CASSPVSWRLAADTQYF